The entry below describes one TCR beta chain. The likely explanation is a read error, given a far larger clone one base away. Other DNA sequences of this sample code for an identical CDR3. CDR3 length: 14 residues. CDR1 is SGHDN, CDR2 FVKESK, per germline. This sample is part of a study of shared clonotypes between healthy human individuals. Assay used: immunoSEQ multiplex PCR; TCRdb lists only in-frame clones, some missing. The sample has 900,000 to 1,200,000 clones, around 78% seen once; the top ten hold roughly 0.62%. Both subsets, CD45RA+ naive and CD45RA-negative memory, were split from the CD4+ cells.

This clonotype was obtained from a man between 18 and 29 years old in good health. Some clones in this sample may be carry-over from other donors' samples. Sequencing input: memory CD4+ T cells from PBMCs. Sample subset: CD45RA-negative fraction. The chain joins TRBV14 to TRBJ2-7; D not resolved. CDR3 DNA: TGTGCTAGCAGCCGAGCAGGTTTTCCCTACGAGCAGTACTTC. It translates to CASSRAGFPYEQYF.